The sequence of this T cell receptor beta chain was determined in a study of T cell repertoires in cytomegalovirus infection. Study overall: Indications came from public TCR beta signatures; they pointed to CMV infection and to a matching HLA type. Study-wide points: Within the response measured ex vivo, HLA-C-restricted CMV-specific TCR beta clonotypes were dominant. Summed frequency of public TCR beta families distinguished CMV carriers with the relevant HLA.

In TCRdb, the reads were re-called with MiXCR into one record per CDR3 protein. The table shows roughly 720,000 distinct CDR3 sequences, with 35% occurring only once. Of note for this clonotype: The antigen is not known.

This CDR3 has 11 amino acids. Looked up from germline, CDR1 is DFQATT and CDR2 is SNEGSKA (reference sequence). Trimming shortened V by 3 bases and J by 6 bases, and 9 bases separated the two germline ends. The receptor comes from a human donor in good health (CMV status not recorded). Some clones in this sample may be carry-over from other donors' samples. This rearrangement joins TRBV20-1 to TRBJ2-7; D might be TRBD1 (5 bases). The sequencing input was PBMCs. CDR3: CSASRVSEQYF. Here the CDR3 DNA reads TGCAGTGCTAGCAGGGTTAGCGAGCAGTACTTC.